This T cell receptor beta chain was retrieved from a study of blood T cells in healthy people across ages. Next came a second PCR, run for about 6 to 12 cycles, which used a sample-barcoded 5' primer along with a J-beta primer mix. One entry per CDR3 protein, called by TCRdb with MiXCR from the 5' RACE reads. This sample has approximately 2,000,000 distinct CDR3 sequences, with 39% found just once. Trimming left V 3 bases short and J 1 base short, with 13 bases between. Germline V gene data show CDR1 as SGHKS and CDR2 as YYEKEE (reference sequence). The CDR3 has 16 residues. The chain has TRBV5-5 and TRBJ1-4; D possibly corresponds to TRBD1 (5 bases). The sequenced sample was blood. This TCR came from a human donor in good health. CDR3: CASSWQGTQTNEKLFF. CDR3 bases: TGTGCCAGCAGCTGGCAGGGTACTCAAACTAATGAAAAACTGTTTTTT.